Listed here are 32 T cell receptor beta chains from one sample, sequenced in a study of CD8 T cells in Susac syndrome. Random hexamers were used to reverse transcribe an amount of about 0.45 to 1 ug RNA. TCRdb itself ran the immunoSEQ multiplex PCR reads through MiXCR, one entry per CDR3 protein. The sample has some 170,000 distinct CDR3 sequences; about 95% are singletons. Sequenced: CD4+ T cells from PBMCs. These receptors came from a human donor with Susac syndrome.

The chain links TRBV4-2 to TRBJ2-3, with D uncertain. Germline loops: CDR1 LGHNA, CDR2 YNFKEQ. CDR3 length: 16 residues. V was clipped by 4 bases and J by 1 base, with 15 bases between them. CDR3 nucleotide sequence: TGTGCCAGCAGCCGCCTCGGAACCGGCGGCACAGATACGCAGTATTTT. As protein: CASSRLGTGGTDTQYF.

V and J are TRBV9 and TRBJ2-7; 7 nucleotides align to TRBD2. The ends lost 5 bases at V and 0 bases at J; junction bases unmatched: 5. The CDR3 totals 14 residues. Germline loops: CDR1 SGDLS, CDR2 YYNGEE. In DNA, the CDR3 is TGTGCCAGCAGTAGGGACTACAGCTCCTACGAGCAGTACTTC. Translated, it gives CASSRDYSSYEQYF.

There are a few counts of this clonotype. The gene calls are TRBV15 and TRBJ1-6; D possibly corresponds to TRBD1 (5 bases). This CDR3 has 13 residues. CDR1 is LNHNV and CDR2 is YYDKDF in the germline V gene (reference sequence). The V gene lost 3 bases and the J gene lost 10 bases, with 10 bases spanning the gap. The CDR3 sequence is CATSRDIRSPLHF. Written as DNA, the CDR3 is TGTGCCACCAGCAGGGACATTCGCTCACCCCTCCACTTT.

The V call is TRBV12-3 or TRBV12-4, the J call TRBJ2-7, with a weak D call TRBD2 (5 bases). Deletions cut 4 bases from V and 5 bases from J, with 12 bases between. The CDR3 has 13 residues. The CDR3 DNA reads TGTGCCAGCAGTTCGCGGGCTCCTGACGAGCAGTACTTC. This codes for CASSSRAPDEQYF.

This chain links TRBV20-1 with TRBJ2-5; TRBD1 aligns across 10 bases. The germline CDR1 and CDR2 sequences are DFQATT and SNEGSKA (reference sequence). Trimming at V came to 6 bases and at J to 3 bases, leaving 7 bases not matched to a gene. The CDR3 extends over 14 amino acids. The chain's CDR3 is CSADAGTGEETQYF. CDR3 DNA: TGCAGTGCAGACGCCGGGACAGGGGAAGAGACCCAGTACTTC.

The V call is TRBV28, the J call TRBJ1-5; D not certain. Trimming stripped 4 bases from V and 3 bases from J, with 13 bases between. This CDR3 is built from 15 residues. Germline V CDR1 and CDR2: MDHEN, SYDVKM. The CDR3 spells CASSSPLGPNQPQHF. The CDR3 coding sequence is TGTGCCAGCAGTTCTCCCTTAGGTCCCAATCAGCCCCAGCATTTT.

The chain uses TRBV20-1 and TRBJ2-4, with 7 bases lining up with TRBD2. The germline V gene has CDR1 DFQATT and CDR2 SNEGSKA (reference sequence). Trimming removed 0 bases from V and 11 bases from J; junction bases left unmatched: 1. CDR3 length: 11 residues. The CDR3 protein is CSARDRGVQYF. The CDR3 region has the DNA TGCAGTGCTAGAGATCGGGGGGTTCAGTACTTC.

The chain has TRBV29-1 and TRBJ2-2, with a weak D call TRBD2 (5 bases). The germline V and J ends were trimmed by 1 base and 5 bases, with 14 bases remaining between them. Germline V gene data show CDR1 as SQVTM and CDR2 as ANQGSEA. The CDR3 is 15 residues long. The CDR3 nucleotides are TGCAGCGTTGAAGGGAGAGGGCGCGGGACCGGGGAGCTGTTTTTT. Translated, it gives CSVEGRGRGTGELFF.

The chain employs TRBV6-5 and TRBJ1-4, with D perhaps TRBD1 (6 bases). Germline CDR1 and CDR2: MNHEY and SVGAGI. CDR3 length: 15 residues. Trimming took 5 bases from V and 3 from J, leaving 13 bases between them. The CDR3 DNA reads TGTGCCAGCAGTCCACGGACAGTCCCTAATGAAAAACTGTTTTTT. Protein sequence: CASSPRTVPNEKLFF.

V is TRBV30 and J is TRBJ2-1; D tentatively reads TRBD1 or TRBD2 (5 bases each). Germline V gene sequence: CDR1 GTSNPN, CDR2 SVGIG (reference sequence). This CDR3 is 14 amino acids long. Trimming removed 3 bases at V and 2 bases at J, with 11 bases between. The CDR3 DNA follows: TGTGCCTGGAGCGACTTGGGGGCCTACAATGAGCAGTTCTTC. It codes for CAWSDLGAYNEQFF. The variable domain in full, completed from reference TRBV30 and TRBJ2-1, reads SQTIHQWPATLVQPVGSPLSLECTVEGTSNPNLYWYRQAAGRGLQLLFYSVGIGQISSEVPQNLSASRPQDRQFILSSKKLLLSDSGFYLCAWSDLGAYNEQFFGPGTRLTVL.

The chain uses TRBV20-1 and TRBJ2-1; 8 bases align to TRBD2. Germline loops: CDR1 DFQATT, CDR2 SNEGSKA (reference sequence). The CDR3 is made up of 14 amino acids. J gave up 2 bases and V 3 bases, and 3 bases lay outside the gene matches. The CDR3 DNA is TGCAGTGCTAGCGGCGGGGGGACCTACAATGAGCAGTTCTTC. Translating gives CSASGGGTYNEQFF.

The chain uses TRBV5-4 and TRBJ1-2, with a tentative D call TRBD1 (5 bases). CDR1 and CDR2 from the germline V gene are SGHNT and YYREEE (reference sequence). V lost 2 bases, J lost 8 bases, and 13 bases lay in between. The CDR3 sequence is 13 residues long. This chain's CDR3 is CASSLSQGNGYTF. As DNA, the CDR3 is TGTGCCAGCAGCTTATCTCAGGGTAACGGCTACACCTTC.

The chain combines TRBV28 with TRBJ2-2; the D gene is possibly TRBD2 (6 bases). The V gene's germline CDR1 is MDHEN and CDR2 SYDVKM. This CDR3 has 14 amino acids. The V end was cut by 6 bases, the J end by 4 bases, with 12 bases between. The CDR3 sequence is CASRPGLFTGELFF. The CDR3, as DNA: TGTGCCAGCAGGCCGGGACTCTTCACCGGGGAGCTGTTTTTT.

The V call is TRBV2, the J call TRBJ2-3; D not certain. CDR1 is SNHLY and CDR2 is FYNNEI in the germline V gene. The CDR3 consists of 11 residues. V was pared by 7 bases and J by 9 bases, with 11 bases between. CDR3 region: CASTLLETQYF. DNA of the CDR3: TGTGCCAGCACCCTTCTGGAAACGCAGTATTTT.

The V and J genes are TRBV5-4 and TRBJ1-1; D gene uncertain. Trimming cost V 4 bases and J 5 bases, with 12 bases left between them. There are 13 residues in the CDR3. Germline CDR1 is SGHNT and CDR2 is YYREEE (reference sequence). The CDR3 sequence is CASSSPDVTEAFF. CDR3 sequence (DNA): TGTGCCAGCAGCAGCCCAGATGTTACTGAAGCTTTCTTT.

This clonotype was recorded a few times. V usage is TRBV4-2 and J usage is TRBJ2-3; D unclear. V was shortened by 4 bases and J by 5 bases, with 13 bases between the two germline ends. The CDR3 sequence is 14 residues long. Germline lookup yields CDR1 LGHNA and CDR2 YNFKEQ. The CDR3 protein is CASSPASPGDTQYF. The CDR3 DNA sequence: TGTGCCAGCAGCCCAGCCAGTCCAGGAGATACGCAGTATTTT.

V usage is TRBV5-1 and J usage is TRBJ2-3; D assignment may be TRBD1 or TRBD2 (5 bases each). Germline assignment: CDR1 SGHRS and CDR2 YFSETQ. The V gene lost 4 bases and the J gene lost 0 bases, with 12 bases spanning the gap. This CDR3 region has 15 residues. The DNA for the CDR3 is TGCGCCAGCAGCGACGGGGCGGGTAGCACAGATACGCAGTATTTT. Translation: CASSDGAGSTDTQYF.

The rearrangement joins TRBV5-1 to TRBJ1-5; the match to TRBD1 covers 7 bases. CDR1 is SGHRS and CDR2 is YFSETQ in the germline V gene. The CDR3 runs 16 residues. The ends lost 0 bases at V and 2 bases at J; junction bases unmatched: 5. The CDR3 coding sequence is TGCGCCAGCAGCTTGGGACAGGGACGGGGCAATCAGCCCCAGCATTTT. Encoded protein: CASSLGQGRGNQPQHF.

The J gene is TRBJ1-6, the V gene TRBV19; D is undetermined. V was pared by 5 bases and J by 10 bases, with 12 bases between. Germline values: CDR1 LNHDA, CDR2 SQIVND (reference sequence). CDR3 size: 13 residues. CDR3 coding DNA: TGTGCCAGTAGTCCCCGAGGGAAATCACCCCTCCACTTT. Amino acids: CASSPRGKSPLHF. The full variable domain, with the rest looked up from reference TRBV19 and TRBJ1-6, is DGGITQSPKYLFRKEGQNVTLSCEQNLNHDAMYWYRQDPGQGLRLIYYSQIVNDFQKGDIAEGYSVSREKKESFPLTVTSAQKNPTAFYLCASSPRGKSPLHFGNGTRLTVT.

DNA for the CDR3: TGTGCCAGCAGCCGCCAAGAGACCCAGTACTTC. Its translation is CASSRQETQYF. This sequence joins TRBV11-2 and TRBJ2-5, with D unresolved. The V end lost 5 bases, the J end lost 1 base, and 2 bases lay between the germline ends. The CDR3 length is 11 residues. Germline V CDR1 and CDR2: SGHAT, FQNNGV.

The genes are TRBV2 and TRBJ2-7, with 7 bases aligning to TRBD1. CDR3 size: 14 residues. CDR1 is SNHLY, CDR2 FYNNEI, per germline. Unmatched junction bases numbered 6, after V lost 5 bases and J lost 2 bases. The CDR3 here is CASSTGQTTYEQYF. DNA of the CDR3: TGTGCCAGCAGTACGGGACAGACTACCTACGAGCAGTACTTC. Together with reference TRBV2 and TRBJ2-7, the CDR3 gives the full variable domain: EPEVTQTPSHQVTQMGQEVILRCVPISNHLYFYWYRQILGQKVEFLVSFYNNEISEKSEIFDDQFSVERPDGSNFTLKIRSTKLEDSAMYFCASSTGQTTYEQYFGPGTRLTVT.

The genes are TRBV20-1 and TRBJ1-4; D is undetermined. CDR3 length equals 14 residues. Trimming removed 6 bases at V and 1 base at J, with 12 bases between. Germline V CDR1 and CDR2: DFQATT, SNEGSKA (reference sequence). CDR3 nucleotides: TGCAGTGCCCGATGGATGCAAACTAATGAAAAACTGTTTTTT. Translated, it gives CSARWMQTNEKLFF.

The J gene is TRBJ2-2, the V gene TRBV20-1, with 7 bases that match TRBD1. The germline gives CDR1 DFQATT, CDR2 SNEGSKA (reference sequence). V shed 1 base and J 2 bases; nucleotides not matched to a gene: 10. The CDR3 spans 17 residues. The CDR3 DNA sequence: TGCAGTGCTAGAGGTCAAACCGGGACAGATAACACCGGGGAGCTGTTTTTT. Its translation: CSARGQTGTDNTGELFF.

This chain uses TRBV12-3 or TRBV12-4 with TRBJ2-1, with 8 bases fitting TRBD2. The CDR3 consists of 15 residues. V trimming: 5 bases; J trimming: 2 bases; junction bases outside the gene matches: 5. The CDR3 nucleotides are TGTGCCAGCAGTCCAATCGGGGGGGCCTACAATGAGCAGTTCTTC. This encodes CASSPIGGAYNEQFF.

This chain joins TRBV7-9 and TRBJ2-3, with 15 nucleotides matching TRBD2. There are 17 residues in the CDR3. V was pared by 3 bases and J by 4 bases, with 5 bases of the junction left unmatched. Germline V gene sequence: CDR1 SEHNR, CDR2 FQNEAQ (reference sequence). The CDR3 loop reads CASSFGLAGGLSDTQYF. CDR3 nucleotides: TGTGCCAGCAGCTTCGGACTAGCGGGGGGGCTTTCAGATACGCAGTATTTT.

The chain links TRBV6-6 to TRBJ1-2; no clear D. Per germline, CDR1 MNHNY and CDR2 SVGAGI (reference sequence). The CDR3 is made up of 14 amino acids. Trimming shortened V by 7 bases and J by 3 bases, and 15 bases separated the two germline ends. The CDR3 nucleotides are TGTGCCAGCACCCCCCCGAGGGCGCACTATGGCTACACCTTC. This gives the protein CASTPPRAHYGYTF.

V gene TRBV3-1 combines with J gene TRBJ2-1; D remains unclear. CDR3 length: 12 amino acids. Looked up from germline, CDR1 is LGHDT and CDR2 is YNNKEL (reference sequence). V shed 2 bases and J shed 7 bases, with 6 bases lying between them. This chain's CDR3 is CASSQKINEQFF. The CDR3 DNA reads TGTGCCAGCAGCCAAAAAATAAATGAGCAGTTCTTC.

The gene calls are TRBV20-1 and TRBJ1-5, with 9 bases that match TRBD1. Germline V gene sequence: CDR1 DFQATT, CDR2 SNEGSKA (reference sequence). There are 16 residues in the CDR3. V was pared by 0 bases and J by 4 bases, with 7 bases of the junction left unmatched. The CDR3 loop is CSARDFGTGTNQPQHF. The CDR3 DNA reads as TGCAGTGCTAGAGATTTTGGGACAGGGACGAATCAGCCCCAGCATTTT.

In the case of this clonotype: As the CDR3 is not closed by the conserved phenylalanine or tryptophan, this likely results from a read error. The J gene is TRBJ2-5, the V gene TRBV5-1; 11 nucleotides align to TRBD1. CDR1 and CDR2 (germline): SGHRS, YFSETQ. J gave up 3 bases and V 4 bases, and 5 bases lay outside the gene matches. This CDR3 has 15 residues. This CDR3 reads CASSRGQGGEETQYL. The CDR3 DNA reads TGCGCCAGCAGCCGGGGACAGGGGGGAGAAGAGACCCAGTACCTC.

The chain combines TRBV28 with TRBJ2-1; TRBD1 matches at 9 bases. V gave up 4 bases and J gave up 7 bases; unmatched junction bases: 8. The CDR3 covers 15 residues. Germline V lookup: CDR1 MDHEN, CDR2 SYDVKM. CDR3 in amino acids: CASSSHRGLDNEQFF. The CDR3 DNA reads as TGTGCCAGCAGTTCCCACAGGGGGCTGGATAATGAGCAGTTCTTC.

The chain links TRBV20-1 to TRBJ1-6; D uncertain. This CDR3 is 14 amino acids long. The germline gives CDR1 DFQATT, CDR2 SNEGSKA (reference sequence). Trimming took off 0 bases at V and 10 bases at J, with 13 bases between the two ends. CDR3 nucleotide sequence: TGCAGTGCTAGAGAGACTTCATTAGGATCACCCCTCCACTTT. Its translation: CSARETSLGSPLHF.

This sequence joins TRBV10-2 and TRBJ2-7; tentative D call: TRBD1 (6 bases). CDR3 length: 14 amino acids. The V gene lost 0 bases and the J gene lost 3 bases, with 9 bases spanning the gap. Germline-derived CDR1 and CDR2 are WSHSY and SAAADI. The CDR3 DNA reads as TGCGCCAGCAGTGAGTCGACAGGAGACTACGAGCAGTACTTC. Translation gives CASSESTGDYEQYF.